This TCR beta chain was sequenced for a study of blood T cell repertoires in COVID-19. Across the whole study: PBMCs, B-cell-depleted T cells, or T cells provided the cDNA or gDNA that made up the material.

Per the original methods: Estimation of nucleated cell counts was performed using reference gene primer amplification. Profiling relied on immunoSEQ multiplex PCR, and the TCRdb table lists in-frame clones only, not all of them. V, J and clone size were drawn from that table, and D and trimming were deduced from the DNA. Of approximately 300,000 clones in the sample, approximately 85% were seen once. This CDR3 contains 15 residues. Germline V gene data show CDR1 as KGHSH and CDR2 as LQKENI. J gave up 8 bases and V 6 bases, and 8 bases lay outside the gene matches. What was sequenced was PBMCs or T cells enriched from blood (not recorded which). The genes are TRBV18 and TRBJ1-5, with 12 bases identical to TRBD1. This clonotype was sampled from a woman under 40 who had recovered from COVID-19. CDR3 sequence (DNA): TGTGCCAGCTCCCCGGGACAGGGGGCGGATAAGCCCCAGCATTTT. Amino acids: CASSPGQGADKPQHF.